This is a list of T cell receptor beta chains from one sample in a study of cytomegalovirus exposure and HLA in healthy donors. Method: immunoSEQ multiplex PCR; TCRdb's copy keeps in-frame clones and lacks some. The sample has roughly 110,000 clones, about two thirds seen once; the top ten hold roughly 2.8%. Sequencing was done on a sample of PBMCs. Receptors were obtained from a female donor in good health and CMV-seronegative. Each CDR3 is given with its conserved first and last residue. The D gene is left open where the match is weak. Clone size is stated in some rows and not others, as once, few, many or a class when expanded.

TRBV6-5	TRBJ1-3	few	TRBD1	CASRRDSSGNTIYF	TGTGCCAGCAGAAGGGACAGCTCTGGAAACACCATATATTTT
TRBV6-1	TRBJ2-1	NA	TRBD2	CASFVGLAGDEQFF	TGTGCCAGCTTTGTGGGACTAGCGGGCGATGAGCAGTTCTTC
TRBV9	TRBJ2-3	NA	TRBD2	CASSVGSREGPSQYF	TGTGCCAGCAGCGTAGGCTCGAGGGAGGGCCCGTCGCAGTATTTT
TRBV11-3	TRBJ2-1	NA	NA	CASSRLASYNEQFF	TGTGCCAGCAGCAGACTCGCCTCCTACAATGAGCAGTTCTTC
TRBV9	TRBJ2-5	NA	TRBD2	CASSVDTSGRGTQYF	TGTGCCAGCAGCGTCGATACTAGCGGGAGGGGGACCCAGTACTTC
TRBV5-4	TRBJ2-7	few	TRBD1	CASSLPGQGSYEQYF	TGTGCCAGCAGCTTGCCCGGACAGGGTTCCTACGAGCAGTACTTC
TRBV10-2	TRBJ2-7	NA	TRBD2	CASSLTSGSYEQYF	TGCGCCAGCAGCCTGACTAGCGGGAGTTACGAGCAGTACTTC
TRBV10-2	TRBJ2-1	NA	NA	CASSESGGRYNEQFF	TGCGCCAGCAGTGAGAGCGGAGGAAGATACAATGAGCAGTTCTTC
TRBV6-1	TRBJ2-1	NA	TRBD1	CASSSSGTGNNEQFF	TGTGCCAGCAGTTCGTCCGGGACAGGGAACAATGAGCAGTTCTTC
TRBV30	TRBJ2-3	NA	NA	CAYLRQTSTDTQYF	TGTGCCTACCTGAGACAGACTTCCACAGATACGCAGTATTTT
TRBV30	TRBJ2-2	NA	TRBD1	CAWSPLGQGAGELFF	TGTGCCTGGAGTCCCCTAGGACAGGGCGCCGGGGAGCTGTTTTTT